The 27 T cell receptor beta chains in this list originate from one sample, sequenced in a study of spatial heterogeneity in lung cancer. Study-wide results and limits: For expanded intratumoral alpha and beta TCRs, counts tracked tumor mutation counts.

Their antigen targets remain unknown. Time point denoted: sample taken at primary tumor resection. TCRdb reprocessed the 5' RACE reads via MiXCR and lists one record per CDR3 protein. The table records some 1,400 distinct CDR3 sequences, 15% to 19% of them present only once. The sample consisted of lung tumor tissue, taken at surgery. Every receptor here comes from a male donor with early-stage non-small cell lung cancer.

By its share, this clonotype is medium-sized. This beta chain turned up in a library designed for alpha chains; as an off-target read, its abundance says little. The chain combines TRBV29-1 with TRBJ1-2, with a tentative D call TRBD1 (5 bases). Germline-derived CDR1 and CDR2 are SQVTM and ANQGSEA. V was trimmed by 5 bases and J by 2 bases, leaving 12 bases between them. The CDR3 contains 13 residues. In nucleotides, the CDR3 is TGCAGCGTTCCCTTAGGGGACAACTATGGCTACACCTTC. This gives the protein CSVPLGDNYGYTF. Complete variable domain (other parts from reference TRBV29-1 and TRBJ1-2): SAVISQKPSRDICQRGTSLTIQCQVDSQVTMMFWYRQQPGQSLTLIATANQGSEATYESGFVIDKFPISRPNLTFSTLTVSNMSPEDSSIYLCSVPLGDNYGYTFGSGTRLTVV.

As for this clonotype: The library was built for alpha chains, so this beta chain is an off-target read and its size means little. The gene calls are TRBV7-6 and TRBJ2-7; TRBD2 aligns across 11 bases. The V gene's germline CDR1 is SGHVS and CDR2 FNYEAQ. CDR3 length: 13 residues. Trimming took 5 bases from V and 6 from J; bases not matched to a gene: 3. The CDR3 nucleotides read TGTGCCAGCAGCCAAGGGACTAGCGGCGAGCAGTACTTC. Amino acid sequence: CASSQGTSGEQYF.

This clonotype is labeled as medium-sized. This beta chain is an unintended read in a library built for alpha chains; its size means little. This chain links TRBV5-1 with TRBJ2-7, with D perhaps TRBD2 (6 bases). The germline V gene has CDR1 SGHRS and CDR2 YFSETQ. V lost 0 bases and J 3 bases, leaving 16 bases between the germline ends. The CDR3 is made up of 16 amino acids. For the CDR3, the DNA is TGCGCCAGCAGCTTGGTAACCGGCCGGGAGAGCTACGAGCAGTACTTC. Its protein is CASSLVTGRESYEQYF.

A remark on this clonotype: Being off target in a library aimed at alpha chains, this beta chain has a size of little meaning. DNA for the CDR3: TGTGCCAGTAGTGGCCTAGCGAGGGTCTACAATGAGCAGTTCTTC. Protein product: CASSGLARVYNEQFF. V and J are TRBV19 and TRBJ2-1, with D possibly TRBD2 on 6 matching bases. CDR3 length: 15 residues. V lost 5 bases and J lost 3, with 14 bases in between. Germline CDR1 LNHDA, CDR2 SQIVND (reference sequence).

This clonotype is termed medium-sized. In a library made to pick up alpha chains, this beta chain is a stray read with a size that means little. The J gene is TRBJ2-7, the V gene TRBV28, with 8 bases lining up with TRBD1. The trim removed 6 bases at V and 6 bases at J, leaving 10 bases unmatched. There are 14 residues in the CDR3. CDR1 MDHEN and CDR2 SYDVKM come from the germline V gene. The CDR3 loop is CASSPGQVTSEQYF. For the CDR3, the DNA is TGTGCCAGCAGCCCGGGACAGGTAACGAGCGAGCAGTACTTC.

This clonotype was detected only a few times. For a library built for alpha chains, this beta chain is a stray read; little rests on its size. This chain uses TRBV19 with TRBJ1-5; D is possibly TRBD1 (5 bases). This CDR3 contains 15 residues. Between the trimmed V and J ends, which lost 7 bases and 4 bases, there was a span of 17 bases. Germline V gene data show CDR1 as LNHDA and CDR2 as SQIVND (reference sequence). The chain's CDR3 is CASNVPGTRNQPQHF. The CDR3 DNA sequence: TGTGCCAGTAACGTACCGGGGACGAGAAATCAGCCCCAGCATTTT.

Comments on this clonotype: A library made for alpha chains picked up this beta chain off target, so its size means little. The J gene is TRBJ2-7, the V gene TRBV7-2; TRBD2 matches 8 bases. Looked up from germline, CDR1 is SGHTA and CDR2 is FQGNSA. The CDR3 loop spans 16 amino acids. J gave up 4 bases and V 0 bases, and 8 bases lay outside the gene matches. CDR3 protein: CASSLALGSGEYEQYF. The CDR3 DNA reads TGTGCCAGCAGCTTAGCGCTCGGTAGCGGGGAATACGAGCAGTACTTC. The full variable domain, its missing parts supplied by reference TRBV7-2 and TRBJ2-7, is GAGVSQSPSNKVTEKGKDVELRCDPISGHTALYWYRQSLGQGLEFLIYFQGNSAPDKSGLPSDRFSAERTGGSVSTLTIQRTQQEDSAVYLCASSLALGSGEYEQYFGPGTRLTVT.

A remark on this clonotype: Found in a library prepared for alpha chains, this beta chain is an off-target read, and its abundance has little meaning. V and J are TRBV3-1 and TRBJ1-1; D is unclear. V was pared by 1 base and J by 4 bases, with 10 bases between. Looked up from germline, CDR1 is LGHDT and CDR2 is YNNKEL (reference sequence). The CDR3 is 14 amino acids. The CDR3 DNA reads as TGTGCCAGCAGCCAAGGAATGGGTACCACTGAAGCTTTCTTT. Its translation: CASSQGMGTTEAFF. Supplemented by reference TRBV3-1 and TRBJ1-1, the full variable domain reads DTAVSQTPKYLVTQMGNDKSIKCEQNLGHDTMYWYKQDSKKFLKIMFSYNNKELIINETVPNRFSPKSPDKAHLNLHINSLELGDSAVYFCASSQGMGTTEAFFGQGTRLTVV.

This clonotype is deemed medium-sized. A library made for alpha chains picked up this beta chain off target, so its size means little. The V and J genes are TRBV27 and TRBJ1-1; D is possibly TRBD1 (5 bases). V dropped 1 base and J dropped 4 bases, with 22 bases sitting between them. Germline values: CDR1 MNHEY, CDR2 SMNVEV (reference sequence). The CDR3 covers 18 residues. The CDR3 DNA is TGTGCCAGCAGTTTATATGGGGCAGGCATACTGGAGGTCACTGAAGCTTTCTTT. Residues: CASSLYGAGILEVTEAFF.

Details on this clonotype: A library made for alpha chains picked up this beta chain off target, so its size means little. The chain links TRBV29-1 to TRBJ2-2; D is unclear. With 6 bases removed from V and 7 bases from J, the gap between germline ends came to 12 bases. The CDR3 consists of 12 residues. Looked up from germline, CDR1 is SQVTM and CDR2 is ANQGSEA. The CDR3 DNA follows: TGCAGCGTCGTCTTGAGCCTCGGGGAGCTGTTTTTT. This sequence encodes CSVVLSLGELFF.

This clonotype is categorized as medium-sized. A library prepared for alpha chains yielded this beta chain as an off-target read; its size is of little meaning. V is TRBV3-1 and J is TRBJ2-1; TRBD1 aligns across 9 bases. Germline trimming cut 3 bases from V and 5 bases from J; bases unmatched to any gene: 8. There are 16 residues in the CDR3. Germline V gives CDR1 LGHDT, CDR2 YNNKEL (reference sequence). The CDR3: CASSHLGQGLHNEQFF. CDR3 nucleotide sequence: TGTGCCAGCAGCCATCTCGGACAGGGGCTCCACAATGAGCAGTTCTTC.

Judged by abundance, this clonotype is medium-sized (0.01 to 0.1%). This beta chain was picked up by a library intended for alpha chains and is off target, so its count carries little meaning. The J gene is TRBJ2-2, the V gene TRBV28; maybe TRBD1 (5 bases). Germline V gives CDR1 MDHEN, CDR2 SYDVKM. The CDR3 has 12 amino acids. The V and J ends lost 8 bases and 5 bases respectively, with 9 bases between them. The CDR3 DNA sequence: TGTGCCAGCCGGTCAGGGACCGGGGAGCTGTTTTTT. This gives the protein CASRSGTGELFF.

With respect to this clonotype: Just one base apart from a much larger clone, this may be a read error. This beta chain is a stray sequence in a library constructed for alpha chains; its clone size is not meaningful. This chain uses TRBV25-1 with TRBJ1-1; TRBD1 is a possible D gene (5 bases). V was shortened by 3 bases and J by 0 bases, with 11 bases between the two germline ends. CDR1 is MGHDK, CDR2 SYGVNS, per germline. This CDR3 contains 15 residues. CDR3 DNA: TGTGCCAGCAGTGACGGGGCTGGGTTGAACACTGAAGCTTTCTTT. Its protein is CASSDGAGLNTEAFF.

Regarding this clonotype: This beta chain appears as a stray read in a library generated for alpha chains; its size is not informative. The gene calls are TRBV5-1 and TRBJ2-7; D is uncertain. V shed 0 bases and J shed 11 bases, with 12 bases lying between them. The CDR3 loop spans 12 amino acids. Per germline, CDR1 SGHRS and CDR2 YFSETQ. The CDR3 DNA follows: TGCGCCAGCAGCTTGGAGGGCAGCAAAAAGTACTTC. This gives the protein CASSLEGSKKYF.

By sample fraction, this clonotype is medium-sized. This beta chain is off target for a library built for alpha chains, so its abundance means little. The chain couples TRBV5-4 to TRBJ2-7, with TRBD1 matching over 11 bases. CDR1 is SGHNT and CDR2 is YYREEE in the germline V gene (reference sequence). This CDR3 spans 16 amino acids. Trimming took 5 bases from V and 3 from J; bases not matched to a gene: 10. CDR3 amino acids: CASSPGGDRGFYEQYF. The CDR3 DNA reads TGTGCCAGCAGTCCCGGGGGGGACAGGGGGTTCTACGAGCAGTACTTC.

Judged by abundance, this clonotype is large. A library prepared for alpha chains yielded this beta chain as an off-target read; its size is of little meaning. This chain connects TRBV28 to TRBJ2-1; the match to TRBD2 covers 9 bases. The CDR3 totals 15 residues. Germline-derived CDR1 and CDR2 are MDHEN and SYDVKM. Trimming at V came to 5 bases and at J to 4 bases, leaving 6 bases not matched to a gene. The DNA of the CDR3 is TGTGCCAGCAGTGTAGCGGGAGCTCTTTACAATGAGCAGTTCTTC. Amino acid sequence: CASSVAGALYNEQFF.

Relative to its sample, this clonotype is medium-sized. This beta chain is a stray read from a library made for alpha chains; its abundance is not meaningful. The rearrangement links TRBV18 to TRBJ2-7, with D perhaps given as TRBD1 or TRBD2 (5 bases each). The CDR3 is 13 residues long. V shed 2 bases and J shed 7 bases, with 12 bases lying between them. The germline V gene has CDR1 KGHSH and CDR2 LQKENI. The CDR3 DNA follows: TGTGCCAGCTCACCAGCCAACGAGGGGGAGCAGTACTTC. Translation: CASSPANEGEQYF.

By proportion, this clonotype is medium-sized (0.01 to 0.1%). Little can be read into the size of this beta chain, an off-target read in a library designed for alpha chains. J is TRBJ1-3 and V is TRBV3-1; 7 bases agree with TRBD1. Trimming at V came to 0 bases and at J to 0 bases, leaving 11 bases not matched to a gene. Per the germline V gene, CDR1 is LGHDT and CDR2 is YNNKEL (reference sequence). The CDR3 loop spans 19 amino acids. In nucleotides, the CDR3 is TGTGCCAGCAGCCAAGATGATGGGGCAGGGGGAACCTCTGGAAACACCATATATTTT. The encoded protein is CASSQDDGAGGTSGNTIYF.

By share, this clonotype ranks as medium-sized. This beta chain slipped into a library made for alpha chains as a stray read, so its size is not meaningful. The rearrangement joins TRBV7-8 to TRBJ2-3, with D perhaps matching TRBD2 (5 bases). Per the germline V gene, CDR1 is SGHVS and CDR2 is FQNEAQ. The CDR3 loop spans 15 amino acids. Trimming pared 1 base from V and 1 base from J, leaving 9 bases between. CDR3 protein: CASSLGLGGTDTQYF. CDR3 DNA sequence: TGTGCCAGCAGCTTAGGGTTGGGAGGCACAGATACGCAGTATTTT. The full variable domain, in which reference TRBV7-8 and TRBJ2-3 provide the parts outside the CDR3, is GAGVSQSPRYKVAKRGQDVALRCDPISGHVSLFWYQQALGQGPEFLTYFQNEAQLDKSGLPSDRFFAERPEGSVSTLKIQRTQQEDSAVYLCASSLGLGGTDTQYFGPGTRLTVL.

Notes on this clonotype: A library made for alpha chains picked up this beta chain off target, so its size means little. The J gene is TRBJ2-7, the V gene TRBV7-2; no clear D gene. Per the germline V gene, CDR1 is SGHTA and CDR2 is FQGNSA. V lost 5 bases to trimming and J lost 2 bases, with 10 bases between them. This CDR3 contains 13 residues. The CDR3 DNA reads TGTGCCAGCAGCAAAGATCGGGCCTACGAGCAGTACTTC. Its protein product is CASSKDRAYEQYF.

Remarks on this clonotype: Since the library was made to target alpha chains, this beta chain is a stray read and its abundance is not meaningful. The rearrangement uses TRBV11-3 and TRBJ2-3; no firm D call. The CDR3 extends over 13 amino acids. Germline CDR1 SGHNT, CDR2 YENEEA. The V and J ends lost 5 bases and 10 bases respectively, with 16 bases between them. The DNA for the CDR3 is TGTGCCAGCAGCGCCGACACCGATGGGGCGCAGTATTTT. Translation gives CASSADTDGAQYF.

Worth noting for this clonotype: Little can be read into the size of this beta chain, an off-target read in a library designed for alpha chains. The gene calls are TRBV6-5 and TRBJ2-3, with TRBD1 matching 11 bases. There are 14 residues in the CDR3. The junction had 1 base not matched to a gene; V was cut back by 4 bases and J by 4 bases. Germline V lookup: CDR1 MNHEY, CDR2 SVGAGI. CDR3 loop: CASSLGQGADTQYF. The CDR3 nucleotides are TGTGCCAGCAGTTTGGGACAGGGGGCAGATACGCAGTATTTT.

By frequency in the sample, this clonotype is medium-sized. For a library built for alpha chains, this beta chain is a stray read; little rests on its size. The chain couples TRBV30 to TRBJ2-7, with 11 positions matching TRBD1. Trimming cost V 6 bases and J 3 bases; bases outside gene matches: 4. Germline CDR1 reads GTSNPN; CDR2 reads SVGIG (reference sequence). This CDR3 contains 13 residues. The CDR3, as DNA: TGTGCCTGCCGCGGGACAGGGGGCTACGAGCAGTACTTC. Amino acids: CACRGTGGYEQYF.

This clonotype is judged large. Since the library was made to target alpha chains, this beta chain is a stray read and its abundance is not meaningful. This chain connects TRBV19 to TRBJ2-2, with 9 bases matching TRBD1. V was pared by 7 bases and J by 4 bases, with 13 bases of the junction left unmatched. CDR3 length: 17 amino acids. Germline lookup yields CDR1 LNHDA and CDR2 SQIVND (reference sequence). The CDR3 protein is CASITGGQGSSTGELFF. Here the CDR3 DNA reads TGTGCCAGTATTACAGGGGGCCAAGGATCCTCCACCGGGGAGCTGTTTTTT. The full variable domain, rest sourced from reference TRBV19 and TRBJ2-2, is DGGITQSPKYLFRKEGQNVTLSCEQNLNHDAMYWYRQDPGQGLRLIYYSQIVNDFQKGDIAEGYSVSREKKESFPLTVTSAQKNPTAFYLCASITGGQGSSTGELFFGEGSRLTVL.

This clonotype was counted between two and nine times. This beta chain came through as a stray read in a library set up for alpha chains, and its size says little. The V gene is TRBV28, the J gene TRBJ2-7; 8 nucleotides match TRBD1. The V gene end was trimmed by 3 bases and the J gene end by 6 bases; junction bases not matched to a gene: 10. The CDR3 has 15 amino acids. CDR1 and CDR2 from the germline V gene are MDHEN and SYDVKM. Here the CDR3 reads CASSFEQGASVEQYF. The CDR3 coding sequence is TGTGCCAGCAGTTTCGAGCAGGGGGCAAGTGTCGAGCAGTACTTC.

For this clonotype: This beta chain slipped into a library made for alpha chains as a stray read, so its size is not meaningful. The chain is built from TRBV10-2 and TRBJ2-3; maybe TRBD1 (8 bases). The ends were cut back, 4 bases at V and 4 bases at J, with 15 bases in the middle. Germline CDR1 reads WSHSY; CDR2 reads SAAADI. The CDR3 has 15 residues. The chain's CDR3 is CASSGTGGQADTQYF. CDR3 sequence (DNA): TGCGCCAGCAGTGGAACGGGGGGACAGGCAGATACGCAGTATTTT.

This clonotype is categorized as medium-sized (0.01 to 0.1%). The library was prepared for alpha chains; this beta chain is a stray read, so its frequency means little. The V and J genes are TRBV2 and TRBJ1-2, with TRBD1 as a possible D gene (6 bases). Germline values: CDR1 SNHLY, CDR2 FYNNEI. The CDR3 runs to 18 residues. V was shortened by 5 bases and J by 4 bases, with 26 bases between the two germline ends. CDR3 in amino acids: CASSLPTGTLQLVYGYTF. CDR3 DNA: TGTGCCAGCAGTCTACCAACCGGGACACTTCAACTAGTCTATGGCTACACCTTC.